This TCR beta chain is drawn from a study of beta chain features in type 1 diabetes. In its sample, this clone was seen a few times. Its antigen is unknown. CDR3 length: 14 amino acids. Germline CDR1 reads GTSNPN; CDR2 reads SVGIG (reference sequence). V dropped 0 bases and J dropped 8 bases, with 16 bases sitting between them. Sequencing targeted expressed TCRB transcripts, as all isolated RNA had been reverse transcribed. Produced via immunoSEQ multiplex PCR; TCRdb's table is partial and in-frame only. The table includes some 150,000 clones, about 10% detected once. Findings of the study overall: There was a possibility that cDNA sequencing over-represented cells with high TCR expression.

Sampling consisted of one heparinised blood draw per donor, averaging approximately 120 mL. The chain combines TRBV30 with TRBJ1-2; a possible D gene is TRBD1 (6 bases). This TCR was recovered from a man between 18 and 29 years old in good health. The sequencing sample was made of central memory CD4+ T cells from blood. For the CDR3, the DNA is TGTGCCTGGAGTGTACAGCGGGGGCCGGTGGGCTACACCTTC. Its protein is CAWSVQRGPVGYTF.